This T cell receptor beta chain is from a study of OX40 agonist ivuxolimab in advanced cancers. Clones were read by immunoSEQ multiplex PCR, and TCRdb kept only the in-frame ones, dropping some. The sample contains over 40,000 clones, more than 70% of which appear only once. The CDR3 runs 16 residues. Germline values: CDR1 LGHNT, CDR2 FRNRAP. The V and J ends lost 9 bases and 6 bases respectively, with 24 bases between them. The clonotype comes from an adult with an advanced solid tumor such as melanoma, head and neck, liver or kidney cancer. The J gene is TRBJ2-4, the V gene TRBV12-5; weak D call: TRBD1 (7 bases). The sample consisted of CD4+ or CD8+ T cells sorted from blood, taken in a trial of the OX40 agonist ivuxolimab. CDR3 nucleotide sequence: TGTGCTAGCAACAGGGGAGGCCGGAGTGTTGGAAACATTCAGTACTTC. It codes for CASNRGGRSVGNIQYF.